Given below is one TCR beta chain in context. This sample was taken from a study of OX40 agonist ivuxolimab in advanced cancers. The data were produced by immunoSEQ multiplex PCR, yet TCRdb's version contains in-frame clones alone and is incomplete. The table has more than 60,000 clones, over 80% seen once. Source: CD4+ or CD8+ T cells sorted from blood, taken in a trial of the OX40 agonist ivuxolimab. The receptor comes from an adult with an advanced solid tumor such as melanoma, head and neck, liver or kidney cancer.

CDR3 residues: CASRGQGAGGTEAFF. As DNA, the CDR3 is TGTGCCAGCAGGGGACAGGGCGCGGGGGGCACTGAAGCTTTCTTT. V gene TRBV6-5 combines with J gene TRBJ1-1, with 9 positions matching TRBD1. CDR1 is MNHEY, CDR2 SVGAGI, per germline. After removal of 6 bases from V and 4 bases from J, the junction contained 9 bases not matched to a gene. The CDR3 totals 15 residues.